This record looks at one TCR beta chain sequence and its context. As handled by the study authors: Estimation of nucleated cell counts was performed using reference gene primer amplification. The data were produced by immunoSEQ multiplex PCR, yet TCRdb's version contains in-frame clones alone and is incomplete. V and J calls and clone size follow that table, whereas D and trimming were derived from the DNA. The data show 210,000 or so clones, approximately 80% seen once. Germline-derived CDR1 and CDR2 are MNHEY and SVGAGI. There are 14 residues in the CDR3. V was pared by 0 bases and J by 10 bases, with 8 bases of the junction left unmatched. These data come from a study of blood T cell repertoires in COVID-19. Study background: COVID-19 samples collected from the United States, Italy and Spain covered acute and convalescent phases.

The receptor was isolated from a woman older than 75 with COVID-19, enrolled during active disease. The rearrangement uses TRBV6-5 and TRBJ1-1, with 7 positions matching TRBD1. Source material: peripheral blood. In DNA form, the CDR3 reads TGTGCCAGCAGTTACTCGACAGGGCCTCGGGGAGCTTTCTTT. Translation gives CASSYSTGPRGAFF.